This TCR beta chain was captured by sequencing in a study of T cells in Graves' hyperthyroidism and ophthalmopathy. General study findings and limits: Blood also carried most thyroid clonotypes expanded above 0.001.

TCR beta CDR3 sequences were amplified from RNA transcripts. During a first-round RT-PCR of the TCR CDR3, the HTBI primer set was used. Each CDR3 protein gets one entry after TCRdb re-called the multiplex PCR reads with MiXCR. The table lists about 410,000 distinct CDR3 sequences, around 13% of them singletons. This clonotype was counted at least ten times. The antigen remains undetermined. Isolation of PBMCs was performed on around 9.8 ml fresh peripheral blood. The CDR3 covers 16 residues. The germline gives CDR1 LGHDT, CDR2 YNNKEL (reference sequence). J lost 8 bases, V lost 1 base, and 6 bases had no gene match.

Material: blood. The V call is TRBV3-1, the J call TRBJ1-4, with 11 bases fitting TRBD1. The source is a woman younger than 45 with Graves' ophthalmopathy. CDR3 region: CASSQGTGGAREKLFF. The CDR3 nucleotides read TGTGCCAGCAGCCAAGGGACAGGGGGCGCGCGGGAAAAACTGTTTTTT.